Below, one T cell receptor beta chain is given with its context. The antigen is unknown. The CDR3 runs 12 residues. V shed 7 bases and J shed 2 bases, with 9 bases lying between them. Germline values: CDR1 MNHEY, CDR2 SVGAGI. This specimen belongs to a study of OX40 agonist ivuxolimab in advanced cancers. Study details: Patients were treated with intravenous ivuxolimab, dosed at 0.01 to 10 mg/kg and infused every 2 weeks. A history of anti-PD-1, anti-PD-L1 or anti-CTLA-4 therapy was acceptable, and over 30% had some. General study results and limits: CD8+ T cells (on average) carried more expanded clones than CD4+ T cells.

Profiled with immunoSEQ multiplex PCR; TCRdb holds only in-frame clones, not every one. The sample consists of some 86,000 clones, under 85% of them appearing once. The specimen was CD4+ or CD8+ T cells sorted from blood, collected in a trial of the OX40 agonist ivuxolimab. The TCR was taken from an adult with an advanced solid tumor such as melanoma, head and neck, liver or kidney cancer. The gene calls are TRBV6-5 and TRBJ2-7, with D hard to call. DNA for the CDR3: TGTGCCAGCAACGAAGGTACCTACGAGCAGTACTTC. It yields the protein CASNEGTYEQYF.